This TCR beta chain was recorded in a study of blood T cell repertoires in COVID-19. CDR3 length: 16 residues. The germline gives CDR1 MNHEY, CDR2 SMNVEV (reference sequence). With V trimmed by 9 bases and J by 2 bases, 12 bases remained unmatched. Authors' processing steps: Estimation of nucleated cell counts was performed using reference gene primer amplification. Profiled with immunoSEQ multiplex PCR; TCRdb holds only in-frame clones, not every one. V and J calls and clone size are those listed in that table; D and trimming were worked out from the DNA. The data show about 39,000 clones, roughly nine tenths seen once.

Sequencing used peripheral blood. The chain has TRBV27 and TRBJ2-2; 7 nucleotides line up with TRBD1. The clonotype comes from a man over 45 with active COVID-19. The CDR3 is CASYTNRGPNTGELFF. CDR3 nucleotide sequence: TGTGCCAGTTACACAAACAGGGGCCCCAACACCGGGGAGCTGTTTTTT.